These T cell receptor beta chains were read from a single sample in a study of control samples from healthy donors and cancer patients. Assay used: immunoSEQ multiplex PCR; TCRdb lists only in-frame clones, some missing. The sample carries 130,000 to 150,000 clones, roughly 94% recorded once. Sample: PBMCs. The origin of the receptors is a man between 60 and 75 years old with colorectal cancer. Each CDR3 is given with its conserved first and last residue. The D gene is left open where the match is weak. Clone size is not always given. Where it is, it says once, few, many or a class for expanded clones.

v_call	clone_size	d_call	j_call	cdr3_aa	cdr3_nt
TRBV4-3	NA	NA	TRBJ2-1	CASSQDLGDSSSYNEQFF	TGCGCCAGCAGCCAAGATCTGGGGGACTCTAGCTCCTACAATGAGCAGTTCTTC
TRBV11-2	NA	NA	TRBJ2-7	CASSLTGHEQYF	TGTGCCAGCAGCTTGACAGGCCACGAGCAGTACTTC
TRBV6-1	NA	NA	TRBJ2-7	CASSEAGGGGTYEQYF	TGTGCCAGCAGTGAAGCGGGGGGAGGAGGGACCTACGAGCAGTACTTC
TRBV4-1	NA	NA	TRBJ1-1	CASSQDRILMNTEAFF	TGCGCCAGCAGCCAAGATCGAATACTGATGAACACTGAAGCTTTCTTT
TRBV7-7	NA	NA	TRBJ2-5	CASSVRTQETQYF	TGTGCCAGCAGCGTACGGACCCAAGAGACCCAGTACTTC
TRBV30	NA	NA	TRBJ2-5	CAWSVTRGETQYF	TGTGCCTGGAGTGTCACTAGAGGGGAGACCCAGTACTTC
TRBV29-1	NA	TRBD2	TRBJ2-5	CSATASGRETQYF	TGCAGCGCAACGGCTAGCGGGAGAGAGACCCAGTACTTC
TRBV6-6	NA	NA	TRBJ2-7	CASSTAIAYEQYF	TGTGCCAGCAGTACCGCCATCGCCTACGAGCAGTACTTC
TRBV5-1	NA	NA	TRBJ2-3	CASSLALRSGGTDTQYF	TGCGCCAGCAGCTTGGCCTTAAGATCGGGCGGCACAGATACGCAGTATTTT
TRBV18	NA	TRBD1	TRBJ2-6	CASSSGQGGFSGANVLTF	TGTGCCAGCTCATCTGGACAGGGTGGTTTTTCGGGGGCCAACGTCCTGACTTTC
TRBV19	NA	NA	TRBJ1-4	CASSKALGRSVTNEKLFF	TGTGCCAGTAGTAAAGCCCTAGGGCGTAGTGTGACTAATGAAAAACTGTTTTTT
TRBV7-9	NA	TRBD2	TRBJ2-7	CASETSGKRYEQYF	TGTGCCAGCGAGACTAGCGGGAAAAGGTACGAGCAGTACTTC
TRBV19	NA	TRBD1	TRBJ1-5	CASSIGTGNQPQHF	TGTGCCAGTAGTATCGGGACAGGCAATCAGCCCCAGCATTTT
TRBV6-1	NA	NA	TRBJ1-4	CASSENRVSEKLFF	TGTGCCAGCAGTGAAAACAGGGTCTCTGAAAAACTGTTTTTT
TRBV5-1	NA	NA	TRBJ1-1	CASSLEKSNTEAFF	TGCGCCAGCAGCTTGGAAAAGAGCAACACTGAAGCTTTCTTT
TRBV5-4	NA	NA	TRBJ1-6	CASSLTDRRNSPLHF	TGTGCCAGCAGCTTAACGGACAGACGTAATTCACCCCTCCACTTT
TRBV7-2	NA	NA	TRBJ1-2	CASSLEGFGYTF	TGTGCCAGCAGCTTAGAGGGTTTTGGCTACACCTTC
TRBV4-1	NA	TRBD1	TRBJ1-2	CASSPEDRVGFGYTF	TGCGCCAGCAGCCCCGAGGACAGGGTAGGGTTCGGCTACACCTTC
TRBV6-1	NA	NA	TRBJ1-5	CASSDKTGFGQPQHF	TGTGCCAGCAGTGACAAGACCGGGTTCGGTCAGCCCCAGCATTTT
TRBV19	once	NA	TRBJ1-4	CASSILNEKLFF	TGTGCCAGTAGTATACTTAATGAAAAACTGTTTTTT
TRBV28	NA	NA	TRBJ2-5	CASSLGGRGYQETQYF	TGTGCCAGCAGTTTAGGGGGGCGGGGGTACCAAGAGACCCAGTACTTC
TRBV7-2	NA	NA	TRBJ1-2	CASSLSGRTVDGYTF	TGTGCCAGCAGCTTATCAGGACGGACTGTAGATGGCTACACCTTC
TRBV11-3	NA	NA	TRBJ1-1	CASSFRGMNTEAFF	TGTGCCAGCAGCTTTAGAGGGATGAACACTGAAGCTTTCTTT
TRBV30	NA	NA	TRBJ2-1	CAWSRANNEQFF	TGTGCCTGGAGTCGGGCGAACAATGAGCAGTTCTTC
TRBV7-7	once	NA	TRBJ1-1	CASSRGEGEPLNTEAFF	TGTGCCAGCAGCCGCGGGGAGGGAGAGCCTTTGAACACTGAAGCTTTCTTT
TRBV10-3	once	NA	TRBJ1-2	CAISEFPGGADYGYTF	TGTGCCATCAGTGAGTTCCCCGGGGGCGCGGACTATGGCTACACCTTC
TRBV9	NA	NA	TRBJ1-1	CASSVLTGGTEAFF	TGTGCCAGCAGCGTCCTGACAGGTGGAACTGAAGCTTTCTTT
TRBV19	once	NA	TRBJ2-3	CASSSWGGTDTQYF	TGTGCCAGCTCCTCGTGGGGGGGCACAGATACGCAGTATTTT
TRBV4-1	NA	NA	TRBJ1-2	CASSATGTGYGYTF	TGCGCCAGCAGCGCTACCGGGACTGGCTATGGCTACACCTTC
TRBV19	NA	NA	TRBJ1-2	CASSFAPTKGYTF	TGTGCCAGTAGTTTCGCTCCGACCAAGGGCTACACCTTC
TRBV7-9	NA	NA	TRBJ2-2	CASSLAKTQSTGELFF	TGTGCCAGCAGCTTAGCAAAGACCCAATCCACCGGGGAGCTGTTTTTT
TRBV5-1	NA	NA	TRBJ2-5	CASSLTRDYRETQYF	TGCGCCAGCAGCTTAACCAGAGACTACCGAGAGACCCAGTACTTC
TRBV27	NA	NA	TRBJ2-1	CASTGTRGGNEQFF	TGTGCCAGCACCGGGACCAGGGGTGGGAATGAGCAGTTCTTC
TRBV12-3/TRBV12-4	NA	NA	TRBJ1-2	CASSSDSYGYTF	TGTGCCAGCAGCTCAGATAGCTATGGCTACACCTTC
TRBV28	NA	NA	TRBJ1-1	CASRDSVNTEAFF	TGTGCCAGCAGAGACAGCGTGAACACTGAAGCTTTCTTT
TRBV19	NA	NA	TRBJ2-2	CASRSGGRSQTGELFF	TGTGCCAGTAGAAGTGGGGGGAGGTCACAAACCGGGGAGCTGTTTTTT
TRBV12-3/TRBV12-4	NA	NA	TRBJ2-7	CASSLGVSYEQYF	TGTGCCAGCAGTTTAGGGGTTTCCTACGAGCAGTACTTC
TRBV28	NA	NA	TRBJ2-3	CASIDLWARGGPEGSTDTQYF	TGTGCCAGCATCGACCTCTGGGCCAGGGGGGGCCCCGAAGGGTCGACAGATACGCAGTATTTT
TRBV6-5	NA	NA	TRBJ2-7	CASSSDSYEQYF	TGTGCCAGCAGCTCAGACAGCTACGAGCAGTACTTC
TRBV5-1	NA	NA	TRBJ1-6	CASSPVGAGGGPLHF	TGCGCCAGCAGCCCGGTCGGCGCCGGGGGAGGGCCCCTCCACTTT
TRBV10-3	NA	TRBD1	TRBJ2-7	CAIMGQGTSTYEQYF	TGTGCCATCATGGGACAGGGGACGTCTACCTACGAGCAGTACTTC
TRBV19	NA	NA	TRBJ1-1	CASSIGGGRAMMMDTEAFF	TGTGCCAGTAGTATAGGGGGGGGCAGGGCGATGATGATGGACACTGAAGCTTTCTTT
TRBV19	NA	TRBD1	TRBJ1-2	CASSIEERGRNGYTF	TGTGCCAGTAGTATAGAAGAAAGGGGGCGGAATGGCTACACCTTC
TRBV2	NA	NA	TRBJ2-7	CASSEALRTKYF	TGTGCCAGCAGTGAAGCGCTTAGGACAAAGTACTTC
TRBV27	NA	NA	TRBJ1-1	CASQALQGRITEAFF	TGTGCCTCCCAAGCCCTACAGGGTCGGATCACTGAAGCTTTCTTT
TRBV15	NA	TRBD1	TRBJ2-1	CATSRGDRGKDEQFF	TGTGCCACCAGCAGAGGGGACAGGGGGAAGGATGAGCAGTTCTTC
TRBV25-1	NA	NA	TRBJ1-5	CASSDQQGNQPQHF	TGTGCCAGCAGTGACCAGCAAGGCAATCAGCCCCAGCATTTT